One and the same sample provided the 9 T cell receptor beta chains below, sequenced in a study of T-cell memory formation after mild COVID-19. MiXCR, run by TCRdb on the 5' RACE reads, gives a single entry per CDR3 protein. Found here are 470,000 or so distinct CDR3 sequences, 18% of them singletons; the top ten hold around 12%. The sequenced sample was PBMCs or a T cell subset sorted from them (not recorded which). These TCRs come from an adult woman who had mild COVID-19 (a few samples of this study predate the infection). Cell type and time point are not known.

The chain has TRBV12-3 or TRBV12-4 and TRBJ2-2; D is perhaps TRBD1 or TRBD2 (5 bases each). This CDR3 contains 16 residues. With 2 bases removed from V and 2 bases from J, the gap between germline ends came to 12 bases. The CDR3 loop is CASSLWGPPNTGELFF. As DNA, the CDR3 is TGTGCCAGCAGTTTATGGGGACCCCCAAACACCGGGGAGCTGTTTTTT.

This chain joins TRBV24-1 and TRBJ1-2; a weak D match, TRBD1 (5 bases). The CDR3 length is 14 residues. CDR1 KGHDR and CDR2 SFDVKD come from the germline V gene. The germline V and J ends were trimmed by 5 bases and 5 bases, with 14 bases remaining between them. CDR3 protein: CATSGPGLMYGYTF. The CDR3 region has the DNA TGTGCCACCAGTGGCCCGGGACTGATGTATGGCTACACCTTC.

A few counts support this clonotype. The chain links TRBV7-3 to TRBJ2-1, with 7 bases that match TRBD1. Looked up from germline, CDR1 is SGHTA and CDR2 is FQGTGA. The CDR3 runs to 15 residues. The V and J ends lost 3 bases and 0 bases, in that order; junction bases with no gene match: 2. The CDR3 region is CASSFDRASYNEQFF. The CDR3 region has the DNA TGTGCCAGCAGCTTCGACAGGGCCTCCTACAATGAGCAGTTCTTC.

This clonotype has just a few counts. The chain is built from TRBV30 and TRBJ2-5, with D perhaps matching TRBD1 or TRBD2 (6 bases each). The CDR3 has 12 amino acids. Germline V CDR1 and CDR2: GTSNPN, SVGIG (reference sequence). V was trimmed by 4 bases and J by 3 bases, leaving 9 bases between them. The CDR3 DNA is TGTGCCTGGAATAGGGGGGAAGAGACCCAGTACTTC. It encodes CAWNRGEETQYF.

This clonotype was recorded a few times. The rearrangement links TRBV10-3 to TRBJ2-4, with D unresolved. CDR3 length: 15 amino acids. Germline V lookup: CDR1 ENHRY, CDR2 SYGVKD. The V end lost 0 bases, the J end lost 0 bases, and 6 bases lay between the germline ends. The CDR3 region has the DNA TGTGCCATCAGTGAGTCGGAGAGAGCCAAAAACATTCAGTACTTC. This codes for CAISESERAKNIQYF.

CDR3 in DNA: TGCAGTGCTAGAGATTGGGCGGACAGCTCCTACGAGCAGTACTTC. It is translated as CSARDWADSSYEQYF. The rearrangement links TRBV20-1 to TRBJ2-7; D may be TRBD1 (6 bases). Trimming took off 0 bases at V and 0 bases at J, with 12 bases between the two ends. Germline CDR1 reads DFQATT; CDR2 reads SNEGSKA (reference sequence). The CDR3 runs 15 residues.

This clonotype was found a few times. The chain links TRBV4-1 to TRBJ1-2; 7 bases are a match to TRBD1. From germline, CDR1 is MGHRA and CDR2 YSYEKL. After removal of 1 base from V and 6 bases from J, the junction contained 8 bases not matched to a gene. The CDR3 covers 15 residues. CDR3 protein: CASSQGPQGGDGYTF. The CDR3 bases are TGCGCCAGCAGCCAAGGTCCCCAGGGGGGAGATGGCTACACCTTC.

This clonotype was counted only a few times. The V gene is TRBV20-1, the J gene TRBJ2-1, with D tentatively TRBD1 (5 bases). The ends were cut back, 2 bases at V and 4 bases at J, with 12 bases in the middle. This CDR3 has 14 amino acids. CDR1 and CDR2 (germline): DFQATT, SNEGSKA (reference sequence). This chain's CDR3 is CSARRGMGYNEQFF. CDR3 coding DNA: TGCAGTGCTAGAAGGGGCATGGGGTACAATGAGCAGTTCTTC.

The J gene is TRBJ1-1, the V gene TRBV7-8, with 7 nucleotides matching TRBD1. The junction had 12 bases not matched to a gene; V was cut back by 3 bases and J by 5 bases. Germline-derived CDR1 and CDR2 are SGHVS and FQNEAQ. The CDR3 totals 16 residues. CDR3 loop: CASSFPGQAGGTEAFF. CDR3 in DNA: TGTGCCAGCAGCTTTCCAGGACAGGCAGGTGGGACTGAAGCTTTCTTT.